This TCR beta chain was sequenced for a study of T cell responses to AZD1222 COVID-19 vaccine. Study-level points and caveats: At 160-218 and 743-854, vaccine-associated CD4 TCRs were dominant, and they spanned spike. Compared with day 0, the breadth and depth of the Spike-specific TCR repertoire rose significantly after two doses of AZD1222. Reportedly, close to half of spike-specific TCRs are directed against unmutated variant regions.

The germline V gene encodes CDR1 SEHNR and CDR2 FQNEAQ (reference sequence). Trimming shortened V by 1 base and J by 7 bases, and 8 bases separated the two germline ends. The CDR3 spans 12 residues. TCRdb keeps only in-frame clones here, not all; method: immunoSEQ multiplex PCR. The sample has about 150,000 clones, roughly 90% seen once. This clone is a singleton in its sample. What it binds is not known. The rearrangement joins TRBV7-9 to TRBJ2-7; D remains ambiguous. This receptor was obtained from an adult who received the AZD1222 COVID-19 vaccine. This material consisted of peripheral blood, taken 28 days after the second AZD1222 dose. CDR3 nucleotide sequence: TGTGCCAGCAGCTTAGGTCCTGATGAGCAGTACTTC. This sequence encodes CASSLGPDEQYF.